This T cell receptor beta chain came from a study of T cell changes during pregnancy in multiple sclerosis. The CDR3 is 17 amino acids. Losses at the gene ends were 4 bases for V and 6 bases for J; bases not matched to a gene: 13. CDR1 is GTSNPN and CDR2 is SVGIG in the germline V gene (reference sequence). Method: immunoSEQ multiplex PCR; TCRdb's copy keeps in-frame clones and lacks some. The sample yields about 100,000 clones, about 90% seen once. Sample: peripheral blood, taken after pregnancy. The source is a female donor with multiple sclerosis, enrolled in a pregnancy study. The chain couples TRBV30 to TRBJ2-6; 9 bases are shared with TRBD1. In nucleotides, the CDR3 is TGTGCCTGGACTACGGACAGGGGAGAACTTGTGGCCAACGTCCTGACTTTC. Translated, it gives CAWTTDRGELVANVLTF.